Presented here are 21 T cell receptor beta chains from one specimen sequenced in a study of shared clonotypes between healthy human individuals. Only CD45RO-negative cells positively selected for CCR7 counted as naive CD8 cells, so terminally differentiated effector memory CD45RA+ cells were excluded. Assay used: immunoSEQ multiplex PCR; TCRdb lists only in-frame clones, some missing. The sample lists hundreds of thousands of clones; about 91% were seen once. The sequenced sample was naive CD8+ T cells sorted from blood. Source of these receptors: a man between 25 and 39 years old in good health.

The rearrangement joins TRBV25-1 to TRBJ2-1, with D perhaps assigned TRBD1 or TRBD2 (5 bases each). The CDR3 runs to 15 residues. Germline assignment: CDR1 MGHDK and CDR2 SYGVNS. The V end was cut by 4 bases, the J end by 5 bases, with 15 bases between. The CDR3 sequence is CASSAQGGYHNEQFF. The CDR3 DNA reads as TGTGCCAGCAGTGCCCAGGGCGGGTACCACAATGAGCAGTTCTTC. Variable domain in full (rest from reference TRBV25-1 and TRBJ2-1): EADIYQTPRYLVIGTGKKITLECSQTMGHDKMYWYQQDPGMELHLIHYSYGVNSTEKGDLSSESTVSRIRTEHFPLTLESARPSHTSQYLCASSAQGGYHNEQFFGPGTRLTVL.

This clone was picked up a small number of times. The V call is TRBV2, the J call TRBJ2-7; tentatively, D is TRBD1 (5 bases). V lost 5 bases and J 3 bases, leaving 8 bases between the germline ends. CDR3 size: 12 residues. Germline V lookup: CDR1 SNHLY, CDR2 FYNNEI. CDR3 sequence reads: CASSSDNYEQYF. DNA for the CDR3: TGTGCCAGCAGTTCGGACAACTACGAGCAGTACTTC.

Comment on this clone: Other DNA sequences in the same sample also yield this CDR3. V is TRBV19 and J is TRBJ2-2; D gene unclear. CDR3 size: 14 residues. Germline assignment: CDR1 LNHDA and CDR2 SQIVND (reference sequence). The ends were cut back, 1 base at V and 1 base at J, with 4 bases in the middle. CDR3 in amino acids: CASSIGLNTGELFF. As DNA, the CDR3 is TGTGCCAGTAGTATAGGCCTGAACACCGGGGAGCTGTTTTTT.

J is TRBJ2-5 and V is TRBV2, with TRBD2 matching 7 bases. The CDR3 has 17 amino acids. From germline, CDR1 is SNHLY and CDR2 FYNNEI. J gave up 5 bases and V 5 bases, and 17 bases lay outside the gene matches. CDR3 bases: TGTGCCAGCAGTACCCCGTTTGCGGGAGCCCGAGTGGAGACCCAGTACTTC. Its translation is CASSTPFAGARVETQYF.

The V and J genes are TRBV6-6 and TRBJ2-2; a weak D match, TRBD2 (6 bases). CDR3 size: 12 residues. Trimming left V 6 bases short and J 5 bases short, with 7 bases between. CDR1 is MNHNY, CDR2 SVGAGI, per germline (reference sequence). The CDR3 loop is CASSGGTGELFF. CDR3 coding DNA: TGTGCCAGCAGCGGGGGTACCGGGGAGCTGTTTTTT.

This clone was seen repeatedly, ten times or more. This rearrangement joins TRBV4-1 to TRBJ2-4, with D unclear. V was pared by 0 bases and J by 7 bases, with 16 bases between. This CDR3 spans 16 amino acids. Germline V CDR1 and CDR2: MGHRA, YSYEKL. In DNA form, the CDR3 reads TGCGCCAGCAGCCAAGAAGTAGGTGGCTCCAGGAACATTCAGTACTTC. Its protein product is CASSQEVGGSRNIQYF.

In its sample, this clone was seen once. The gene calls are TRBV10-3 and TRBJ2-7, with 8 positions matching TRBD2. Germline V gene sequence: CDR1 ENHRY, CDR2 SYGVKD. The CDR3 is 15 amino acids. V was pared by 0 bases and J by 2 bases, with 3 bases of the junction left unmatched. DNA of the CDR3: TGTGCCATCAGTGAGTCCGGGACTAGGCCCTACGAGCAGTACTTC. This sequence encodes CAISESGTRPYEQYF.

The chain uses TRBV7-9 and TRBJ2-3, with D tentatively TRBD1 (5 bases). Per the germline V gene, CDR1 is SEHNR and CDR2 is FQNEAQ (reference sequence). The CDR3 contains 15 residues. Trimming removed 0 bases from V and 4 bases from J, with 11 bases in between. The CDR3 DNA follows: TGTGCCAGCAGCTTAGCAGGGGCCGGGTCAGATACGCAGTATTTT. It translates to CASSLAGAGSDTQYF.

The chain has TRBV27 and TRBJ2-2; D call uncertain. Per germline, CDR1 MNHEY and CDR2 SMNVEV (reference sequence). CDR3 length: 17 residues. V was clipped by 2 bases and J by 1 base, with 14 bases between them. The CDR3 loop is CASSLMVDPMNTGELFF. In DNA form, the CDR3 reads TGTGCCAGCAGTTTAATGGTGGATCCTATGAACACCGGGGAGCTGTTTTTT.

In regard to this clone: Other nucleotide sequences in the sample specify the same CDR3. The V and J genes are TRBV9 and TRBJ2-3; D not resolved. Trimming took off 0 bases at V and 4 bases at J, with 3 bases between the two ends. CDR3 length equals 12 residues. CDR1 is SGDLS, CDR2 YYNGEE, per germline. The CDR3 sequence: CASSVVSDTQYF. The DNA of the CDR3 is TGTGCCAGCAGCGTAGTATCAGATACGCAGTATTTT.

In DNA, the CDR3 is TGTGCCATCGGGACTCCTTCCTACAATGAGCAGTTCTTC. Amino acid sequence: CAIGTPSYNEQFF. J is TRBJ2-1 and V is TRBV19; a possible D gene is TRBD2 (6 bases). V was pared by 10 bases and J by 1 base, with 11 bases between. CDR3 length: 13 amino acids. The germline CDR1 and CDR2 sequences are LNHDA and SQIVND (reference sequence). The whole variable domain, filled in from reference TRBV19 and TRBJ2-1, reads DGGITQSPKYLFRKEGQNVTLSCEQNLNHDAMYWYRQDPGQGLRLIYYSQIVNDFQKGDIAEGYSVSREKKESFPLTVTSAQKNPTAFYLCAIGTPSYNEQFFGPGTRLTVL.

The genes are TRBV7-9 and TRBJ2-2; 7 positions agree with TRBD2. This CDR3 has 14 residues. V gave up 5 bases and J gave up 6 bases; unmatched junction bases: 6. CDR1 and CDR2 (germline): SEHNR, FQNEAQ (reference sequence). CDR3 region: CASSLGLVPGELFF. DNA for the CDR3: TGTGCCAGCAGCCTTGGACTAGTTCCCGGGGAGCTGTTTTTT.

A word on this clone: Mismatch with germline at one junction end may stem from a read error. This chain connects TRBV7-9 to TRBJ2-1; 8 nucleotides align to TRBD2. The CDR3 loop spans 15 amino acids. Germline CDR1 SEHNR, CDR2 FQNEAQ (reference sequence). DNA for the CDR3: TGTGCCACCAGCCGGGGGGGCGGGAGTAACAATGAGCAGTTCTTC. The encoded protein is CATSRGGGSNNEQFF.

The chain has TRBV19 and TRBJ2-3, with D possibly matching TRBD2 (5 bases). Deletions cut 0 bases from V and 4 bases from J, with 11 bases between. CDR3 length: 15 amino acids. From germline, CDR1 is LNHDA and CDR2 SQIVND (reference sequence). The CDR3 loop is CASSIEGERADTQYF. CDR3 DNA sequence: TGTGCCAGTAGTATAGAGGGCGAGAGGGCAGATACGCAGTATTTT.

In DNA form, the CDR3 reads TGTGCCAGCAACCCCCCCATGGGGGGCGGGGAGCTGTTTTTT. Its translation: CASNPPMGGGELFF. J is TRBJ2-2 and V is TRBV6-1; TRBD2 might be the D (6 bases). The CDR3 spans 14 residues. Germline V gene sequence: CDR1 MNHNS, CDR2 SASEGT. V was pared by 7 bases and J by 7 bases, with 16 bases between.

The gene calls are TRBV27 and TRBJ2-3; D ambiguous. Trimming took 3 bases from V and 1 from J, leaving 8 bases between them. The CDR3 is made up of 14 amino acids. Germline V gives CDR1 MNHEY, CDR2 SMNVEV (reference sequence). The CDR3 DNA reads TGTGCCAGCAGTTTCTCGGGTCGCACAGATACGCAGTATTTT. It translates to CASSFSGRTDTQYF.

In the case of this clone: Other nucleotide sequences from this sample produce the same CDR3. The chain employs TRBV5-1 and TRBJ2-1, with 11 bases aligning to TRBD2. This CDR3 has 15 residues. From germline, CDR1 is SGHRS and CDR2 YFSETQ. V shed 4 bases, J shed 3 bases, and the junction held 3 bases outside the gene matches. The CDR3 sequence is CASSPGTSGYNEQFF. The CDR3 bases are TGCGCCAGCAGCCCCGGGACTAGCGGCTACAATGAGCAGTTCTTC.

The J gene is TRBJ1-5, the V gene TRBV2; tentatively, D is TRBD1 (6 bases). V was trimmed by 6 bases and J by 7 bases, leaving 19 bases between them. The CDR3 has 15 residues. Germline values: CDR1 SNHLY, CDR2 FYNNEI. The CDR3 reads CASRPDRSGGQPQHF. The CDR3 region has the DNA TGTGCCAGCAGACCCGACAGATCGGGGGGCCAGCCCCAGCATTTT. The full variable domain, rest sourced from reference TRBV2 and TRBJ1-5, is EPEVTQTPSHQVTQMGQEVILRCVPISNHLYFYWYRQILGQKVEFLVSFYNNEISEKSEIFDDQFSVERPDGSNFTLKIRSTKLEDSAMYFCASRPDRSGGQPQHFGDGTRLSIL.

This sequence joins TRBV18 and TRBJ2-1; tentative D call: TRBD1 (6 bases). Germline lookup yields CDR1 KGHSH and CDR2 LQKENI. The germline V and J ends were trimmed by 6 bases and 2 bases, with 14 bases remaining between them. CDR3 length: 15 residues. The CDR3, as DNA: TGTGCCAGCTCTCCTAACAGGGACCCCTACAATGAGCAGTTCTTC. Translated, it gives CASSPNRDPYNEQFF.

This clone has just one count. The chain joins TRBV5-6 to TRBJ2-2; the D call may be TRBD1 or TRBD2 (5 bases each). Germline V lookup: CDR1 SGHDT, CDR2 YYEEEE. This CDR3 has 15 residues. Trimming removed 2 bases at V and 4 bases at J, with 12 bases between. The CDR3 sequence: CASSFGIGGTGELFF. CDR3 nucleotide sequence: TGTGCCAGCAGCTTCGGGATTGGGGGCACCGGGGAGCTGTTTTTT.

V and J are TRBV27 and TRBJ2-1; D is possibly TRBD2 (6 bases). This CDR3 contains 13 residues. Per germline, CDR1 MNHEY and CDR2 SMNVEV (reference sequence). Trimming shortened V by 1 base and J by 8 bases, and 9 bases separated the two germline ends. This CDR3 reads CASSLWGVDEQFF. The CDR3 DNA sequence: TGTGCCAGCAGTTTATGGGGGGTCGATGAGCAGTTCTTC.